The 14 T cell receptor beta chains presented below share a single source sample, sequenced in a study of T cells in Graves' hyperthyroidism and ophthalmopathy. From RNA transcripts, TCR beta CDR3 regions were amplified. The TCR CDR3 first-round RT-PCR relied on the HTBI primer set. TCRdb reprocessed the multiplex PCR reads with MiXCR, giving one entry per CDR3 protein. In the table there are around 520,000 distinct CDR3 sequences, 11% to 15% of which are singletons. The specimen sequenced was blood. These receptor sequences come from a woman between 40 and 55 years old with Graves' hyperthyroidism.

For this clonotype: Just one base apart from a much larger clone, this may be a read error. The J gene is TRBJ2-7, the V gene TRBV7-2, with 7 positions matching TRBD2. The CDR3 length is 15 residues. CDR1 and CDR2 from the germline V gene are SGHTA and FQGNSA. This CDR3 reads CAGSPGASGPYEQYF. In DNA form, the CDR3 reads TGTGCCGGCAGCCCCGGGGCTAGCGGTCCCTACGAGCAGTACTTC.

The CDR3, as DNA: TGTGCCAGTCGAATACGGGCCGGACAGGGGGTTGATACTGAAGCTTTCTTT. Translation gives CASRIRAGQGVDTEAFF. The chain recombines TRBV19 with TRBJ1-1, with 10 bases identical to TRBD1. V was clipped by 8 bases and J by 5 bases; unmatched bases: 17. Germline V gene lookup returns CDR1 LNHDA and CDR2 SQIVND (reference sequence). The CDR3 covers 17 residues.

V and J are TRBV4-1 and TRBJ2-7; weak D call: TRBD2 (6 bases). The germline CDR1 and CDR2 sequences are MGHRA and YSYEKL. This CDR3 contains 16 residues. V lost 1 base and J 3 bases, leaving 16 bases between the germline ends. The CDR3 here is CASSQGSASAFYEQYF. The DNA of the CDR3 is TGCGCCAGCAGCCAAGGATCGGCTAGCGCGTTCTACGAGCAGTACTTC.

This clonotype showed up many times. The CDR3 nucleotides read TGTGCCAGCAGTGACGGGGGTAGGGACAGGGGCTATGGCTACACCTTC. It translates to CASSDGGRDRGYGYTF. This chain joins TRBV2 and TRBJ1-2, with TRBD1 matching 10 bases. The V segment lost 3 bases and the J segment 4 bases; nucleotides outside the gene matches: 8. Germline CDR1 and CDR2: SNHLY and FYNNEI. The CDR3 extends over 16 amino acids.

Many counts were recorded for this clonotype. This sequence joins TRBV12-3 or TRBV12-4 and TRBJ2-2, with D perhaps matching TRBD1 or TRBD2 (5 bases each). CDR3 length: 13 residues. V lost 6 bases and J lost 7, with 12 bases in between. CDR3 in amino acids: CASSPRGGGELFF. In nucleotides, the CDR3 is TGTGCCAGCAGCCCGAGGGGCGGCGGGGAGCTGTTTTTT.

This clonotype has more than one count but fewer than ten. This rearrangement joins TRBV4-1 to TRBJ2-7; D may correspond to TRBD1 or TRBD2 (6 bases each). The CDR3 totals 17 residues. Trimming removed 4 bases at V and 5 bases at J, with 24 bases between. CDR1 is MGHRA and CDR2 is YSYEKL in the germline V gene. The CDR3 is CASSPYWWGAASNEQYF. Written as DNA, the CDR3 is TGCGCCAGCAGCCCCTACTGGTGGGGGGCCGCCAGCAACGAGCAGTACTTC.

This clonotype was seen a handful of times. The chain combines TRBV5-1 with TRBJ1-5, with 8 bases matching TRBD1. The J segment lost 7 bases and the V segment lost 4 bases, leaving 10 bases of the junction unmatched. Germline V lookup: CDR1 SGHRS, CDR2 YFSETQ. This CDR3 has 15 amino acids. The CDR3 nucleotides are TGCGCCAGCAGCCTTCAGGGGGCTCCAGAACAGCCCCAGCATTTT. As protein: CASSLQGAPEQPQHF.

The CDR3 DNA reads TGTGCCAGCAGCTATGACGTCGTCAGCAATCAGCCCCAGCATTTT. It is translated as CASSYDVVSNQPQHF. The chain combines TRBV7-2 with TRBJ1-5; the D is unclear. The CDR3 covers 15 residues. Germline lookup yields CDR1 SGHTA and CDR2 FQGNSA. Between the trimmed V and J ends, which lost 4 bases and 1 base, there was a span of 11 bases.

This clonotype was seen more than once but under ten times. The V call is TRBV6-2 or TRBV6-3, the J call TRBJ1-2, with D possibly being TRBD1 (6 bases). The CDR3 totals 14 residues. In germline, CDR1 is MNHEY, CDR2 SVGEGT. V was shortened by 6 bases and J by 4 bases, with 15 bases between the two germline ends. The CDR3 spells CASRTPGGAYGYTF. Here the CDR3 DNA reads TGTGCCAGCAGGACCCCGGGGGGCGCCTATGGCTACACCTTC.

The rearrangement links TRBV18 to TRBJ2-7; 11 bases match TRBD1. V gave up 5 bases and J gave up 6 bases; unmatched junction bases: 6. In germline, CDR1 is KGHSH, CDR2 LQKENI. This CDR3 is 14 amino acids long. For the CDR3, the DNA is TGTGCCAGCTCAACAAGGACAGGGGGCATCGAGCAGTACTTC. Translation gives CASSTRTGGIEQYF.

This clonotype was counted between two and nine times. The chain employs TRBV6-1 and TRBJ2-1, with D unresolved. Trimming left V 5 bases short and J 3 bases short, with 11 bases between. Germline lookup yields CDR1 MNHNS and CDR2 SASEGT. CDR3 size: 14 residues. The CDR3 nucleotides are TGTGCCAGCAGTCGACAAGGCTACTACAATGAGCAGTTCTTC. As protein: CASSRQGYYNEQFF.

This clonotype was recorded at least ten times. V and J are TRBV27 and TRBJ2-1; 9 nucleotides agree with TRBD2. This CDR3 contains 15 residues. The germline gives CDR1 MNHEY, CDR2 SMNVEV (reference sequence). V shed 7 bases and J 1 base; nucleotides not matched to a gene: 5. CDR3 protein: CASTSAGGSYNEQFF. CDR3 DNA sequence: TGTGCCAGCACCTCAGCGGGAGGTTCCTACAATGAGCAGTTCTTC.

This clonotype occurred many times. The chain uses TRBV20-1 and TRBJ2-5; TRBD2 matches 11 bases. J gave up 5 bases and V 5 bases, and 7 bases lay outside the gene matches. From germline, CDR1 is DFQATT and CDR2 SNEGSKA (reference sequence). This CDR3 region has 14 residues. The CDR3, as DNA: TGCAGTGCTCTCATAGCGGGAGGGACGGAGACCCAGTACTTC. Translating it yields CSALIAGGTETQYF.

In its sample, this clonotype was seen many times. The gene calls are TRBV28 and TRBJ2-3, with 8 nucleotides matching TRBD2. The CDR3 is made up of 15 amino acids. V trimming: 5 bases; J trimming: 2 bases; junction bases outside the gene matches: 6. Germline V gives CDR1 MDHEN, CDR2 SYDVKM. In DNA form, the CDR3 reads TGTGCCAGCAGTATATTAGCGGGATACACAGATACGCAGTATTTT. It encodes CASSILAGYTDTQYF.